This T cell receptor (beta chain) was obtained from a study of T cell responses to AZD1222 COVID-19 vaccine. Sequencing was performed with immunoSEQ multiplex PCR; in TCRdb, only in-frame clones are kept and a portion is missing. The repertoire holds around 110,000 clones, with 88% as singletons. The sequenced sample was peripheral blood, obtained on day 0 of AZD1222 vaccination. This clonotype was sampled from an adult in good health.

CDR3 amino acids: CAWSRGTSGNTIYF. The CDR3 DNA reads as TGTGCCTGGAGTAGGGGGACCTCTGGAAACACCATATATTTT. The rearrangement uses TRBV30 and TRBJ1-3; D is perhaps TRBD1 (6 bases). V lost 2 bases to trimming and J lost 0 bases, with 8 bases between them. CDR1 GTSNPN and CDR2 SVGIG come from the germline V gene (reference sequence). The CDR3 spans 14 residues.